Each of the 9 T cell receptor beta chains below was sequenced from the same sample in a study of blood T cell repertoires in COVID-19 (dated by TCRdb to 2019 to 2021). Library method: the immunoSEQ multiplex PCR assay. TCRdb holds this immuneACCESS table with in-frame rearrangements only. Some clones are missing; in checked studies, unresolved V genes explain under half, and the rest has no known cause. For this sample the table gives about 320,000 clones, of which nearly 90% were detected only once. The top ten clones comprise 8.5% to 14% of the sample. The specimen sequenced was peripheral blood. The receptors derive from a woman in her twenties or thirties with COVID-19, enrolled during active disease.

This clone was seen only once. This chain links TRBV2 with TRBJ2-2; D perhaps matches TRBD1 (5 bases). This CDR3 spans 18 amino acids. Germline-derived CDR1 and CDR2 are SNHLY and FYNNEI. V lost 10 bases, J lost 5 bases, and 29 bases lay in between. The CDR3 DNA reads as TGTGCCACCCCACCTACCAACCCAGAGGCAGGGAAAACCGGGGAGCTGTTTTTT. It yields the protein CATPPTNPEAGKTGELFF.

The V call is TRBV6-5, the J call TRBJ2-7; D call uncertain. The ends were cut back, 7 bases at V and 3 bases at J, with 10 bases in the middle. This CDR3 is 12 amino acids long. Germline CDR1 MNHEY, CDR2 SVGAGI. CDR3 nucleotide sequence: TGTGCCAGCATGCAGGCTGTCTACGAGCAGTACTTC. This sequence encodes CASMQAVYEQYF.

This clone was counted a few times. This rearrangement joins TRBV7-6 to TRBJ2-2, with 7 bases fitting TRBD2. The CDR3 runs to 16 residues. Germline V gives CDR1 SGHVS, CDR2 FNYEAQ. The trim removed 2 bases at V and 4 bases at J, leaving 7 bases unmatched. The CDR3 nucleotides read TGTGCCAGCAGCTTAAGGAGCGGGGCGGCCACCGGGGAGCTGTTTTTT. Translation: CASSLRSGAATGELFF.

This chain links TRBV6-6 with TRBJ1-3, with D tentatively TRBD1 (5 bases). This CDR3 is 16 amino acids long. The ends were cut back, 2 bases at V and 0 bases at J, with 11 bases in the middle. Germline-derived CDR1 and CDR2 are MNHNY and SVGAGI (reference sequence). The CDR3 loop is CASSYGATNSGNTIYF. DNA for the CDR3: TGTGCCAGCAGTTACGGGGCCACCAACTCTGGAAACACCATATATTTT.

This clone was seen more than once but under ten times. This chain uses TRBV29-1 with TRBJ2-5; 7 bases are a match to TRBD1. The J segment lost 4 bases and the V segment lost 5 bases, leaving 13 bases of the junction unmatched. Germline CDR1 and CDR2: SQVTM and ANQGSEA. The CDR3 covers 15 residues. The CDR3 sequence is CSVLRGTAPGETQYF. As DNA, the CDR3 is TGCAGCGTTCTCCGTGGGACAGCGCCCGGAGAGACCCAGTACTTC.

This clone was seen just once. The rearrangement links TRBV15 to TRBJ2-3; D might be TRBD1 (6 bases). CDR1 and CDR2 (germline): LNHNV, YYDKDF (reference sequence). Trimming stripped 1 base from V and 3 bases from J, with 20 bases between. The CDR3 covers 18 residues. The CDR3 protein is CATSRVPWGLEETDTQYF. As DNA, the CDR3 is TGTGCCACCAGCAGAGTCCCTTGGGGGCTAGAAGAAACAGATACGCAGTATTTT.

This rearrangement joins TRBV4-1 to TRBJ2-3; perhaps TRBD2 as D (5 bases). V lost 0 bases to trimming and J lost 6 bases, with 10 bases between them. The CDR3 spans 14 residues. Germline CDR1 and CDR2: MGHRA and YSYEKL. The CDR3 spells CASSQDGVLDTQYF. In DNA, the CDR3 is TGCGCCAGCAGCCAAGACGGGGTACTGGATACGCAGTATTTT.

The chain combines TRBV12-3 or TRBV12-4 with TRBJ2-7, with D unclear. The ends were cut back, 5 bases at V and 6 bases at J, with 14 bases in the middle. This CDR3 is built from 13 residues. CDR3 sequence reads: CASSRLGLGEQYF. The DNA of the CDR3 is TGTGCCAGCAGTCGTCTTGGTCTAGGCGAGCAGTACTTC.

The chain combines TRBV7-6 with TRBJ2-5; 7 bases fit TRBD1. Germline values: CDR1 SGHVS, CDR2 FNYEAQ. After removal of 4 bases from V and 5 bases from J, the junction contained 7 bases not matched to a gene. CDR3 length: 14 amino acids. The CDR3, as DNA: TGTGCCAGCAGCTACCTCCCCAGGGGGGAGACCCAGTACTTC. This codes for CASSYLPRGETQYF.